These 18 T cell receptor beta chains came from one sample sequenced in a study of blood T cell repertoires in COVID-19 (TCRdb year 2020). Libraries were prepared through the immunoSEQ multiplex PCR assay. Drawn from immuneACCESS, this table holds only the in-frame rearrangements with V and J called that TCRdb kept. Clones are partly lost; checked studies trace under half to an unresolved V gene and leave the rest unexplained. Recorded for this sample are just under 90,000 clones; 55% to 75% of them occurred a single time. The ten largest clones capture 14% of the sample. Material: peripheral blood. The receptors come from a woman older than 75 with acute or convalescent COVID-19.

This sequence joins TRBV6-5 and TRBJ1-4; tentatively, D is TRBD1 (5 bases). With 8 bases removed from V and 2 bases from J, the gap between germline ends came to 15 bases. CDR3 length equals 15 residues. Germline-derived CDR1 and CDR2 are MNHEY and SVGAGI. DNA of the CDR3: TGTGCCAGCTCGGGAGGGGCCCTTACTAATGAAAAACTGTTTTTT. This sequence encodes CASSGGALTNEKLFF.

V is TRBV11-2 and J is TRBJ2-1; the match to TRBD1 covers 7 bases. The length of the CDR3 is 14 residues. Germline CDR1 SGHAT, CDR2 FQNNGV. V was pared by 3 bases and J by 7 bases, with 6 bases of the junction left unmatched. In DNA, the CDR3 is TGTGCCAGCAGCTTGGGACAGCTAGAAAATGAGCAGTTCTTC. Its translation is CASSLGQLENEQFF.

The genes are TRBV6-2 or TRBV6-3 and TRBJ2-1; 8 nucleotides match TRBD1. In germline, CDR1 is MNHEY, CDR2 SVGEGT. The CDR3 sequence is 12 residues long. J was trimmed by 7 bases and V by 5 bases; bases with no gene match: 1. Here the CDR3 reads CASSDRGNEQFF. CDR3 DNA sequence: TGTGCCAGCAGTGACAGGGGAAATGAGCAGTTCTTC.

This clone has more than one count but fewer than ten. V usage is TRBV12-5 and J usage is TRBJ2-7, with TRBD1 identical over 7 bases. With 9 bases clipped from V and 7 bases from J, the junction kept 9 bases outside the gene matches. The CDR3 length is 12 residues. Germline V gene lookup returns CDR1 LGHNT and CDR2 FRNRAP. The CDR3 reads CASSSTGKEQYF. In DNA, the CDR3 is TGTGCTAGCTCGTCGACAGGGAAAGAGCAGTACTTC. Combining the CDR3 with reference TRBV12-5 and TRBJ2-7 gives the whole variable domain DARVTQTPRHKVTEMGQEVTMRCQPILGHNTVFWYRQTMMQGLELLAYFRNRAPLDDSGMPKDRFSAEMPDATLATLKIQPSEPRDSAVYFCASSSTGKEQYFGPGTRLTVT.

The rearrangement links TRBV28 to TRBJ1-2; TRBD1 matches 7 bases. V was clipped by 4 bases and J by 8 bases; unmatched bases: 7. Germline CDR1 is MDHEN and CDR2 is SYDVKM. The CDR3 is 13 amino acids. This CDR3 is CASSSPDRVGYTF. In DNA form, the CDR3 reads TGTGCCAGCAGTTCCCCTGACAGGGTCGGCTACACCTTC.

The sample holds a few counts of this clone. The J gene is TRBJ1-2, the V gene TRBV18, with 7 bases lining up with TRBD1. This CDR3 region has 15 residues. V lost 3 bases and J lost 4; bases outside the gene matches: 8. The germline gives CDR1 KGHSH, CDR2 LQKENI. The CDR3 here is CASSPEKGGGYGYTF. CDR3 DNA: TGTGCCAGCTCACCTGAAAAAGGGGGCGGCTATGGCTACACCTTC.

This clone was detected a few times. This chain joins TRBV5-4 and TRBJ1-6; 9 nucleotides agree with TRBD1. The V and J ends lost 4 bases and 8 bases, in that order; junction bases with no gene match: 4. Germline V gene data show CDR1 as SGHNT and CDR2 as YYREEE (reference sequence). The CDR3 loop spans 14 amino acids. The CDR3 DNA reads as TGTGCCAGCAGCCCGGGACAGGGATATTCACCCCTCCACTTT. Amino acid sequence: CASSPGQGYSPLHF.

In DNA, the CDR3 is TGTGCCAGCAGCCAAGGAGGGGGTCCGGGGAACAATCAGCCCCAGCATTTT. This gives the protein CASSQGGGPGNNQPQHF. The rearrangement links TRBV3-1 (or the pseudogene TRBV3-2) to TRBJ1-5, with D perhaps matching TRBD1 (6 bases). The CDR3 is made up of 17 amino acids. V was shortened by 1 base and J by 3 bases, with 16 bases between the two germline ends. CDR1 and CDR2 from the germline V gene are LGHDT and YNNKEL (reference sequence).

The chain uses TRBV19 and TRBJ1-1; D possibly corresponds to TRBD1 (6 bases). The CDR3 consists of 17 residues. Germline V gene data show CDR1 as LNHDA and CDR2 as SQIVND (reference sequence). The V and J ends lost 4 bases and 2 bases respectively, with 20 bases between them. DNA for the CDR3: TGTGCCAGTAGTAGCTCCCACAGGGTTTTGTCTAACACTGAAGCTTTCTTT. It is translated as CASSSSHRVLSNTEAFF.

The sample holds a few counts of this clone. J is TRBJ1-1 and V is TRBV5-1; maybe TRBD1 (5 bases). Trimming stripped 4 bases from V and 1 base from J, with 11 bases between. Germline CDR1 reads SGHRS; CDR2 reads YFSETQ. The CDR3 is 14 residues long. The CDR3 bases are TGCGCCAGCAGCGAATTCAGGGCGAACACTGAAGCTTTCTTT. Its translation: CASSEFRANTEAFF.

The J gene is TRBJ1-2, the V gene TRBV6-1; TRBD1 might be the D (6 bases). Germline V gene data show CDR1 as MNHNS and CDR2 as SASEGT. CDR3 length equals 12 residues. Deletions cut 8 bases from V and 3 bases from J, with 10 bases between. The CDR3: CASSNRDYGYTF. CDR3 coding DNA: TGTGCCAGCTCAAACAGGGACTATGGCTACACCTTC.

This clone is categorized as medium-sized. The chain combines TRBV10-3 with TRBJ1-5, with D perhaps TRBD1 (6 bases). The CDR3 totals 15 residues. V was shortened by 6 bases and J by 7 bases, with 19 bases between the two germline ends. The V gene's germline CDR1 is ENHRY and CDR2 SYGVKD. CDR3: CAISPQGQKGQPQHF. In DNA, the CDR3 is TGTGCCATCAGCCCGCAGGGACAAAAGGGACAGCCCCAGCATTTT.

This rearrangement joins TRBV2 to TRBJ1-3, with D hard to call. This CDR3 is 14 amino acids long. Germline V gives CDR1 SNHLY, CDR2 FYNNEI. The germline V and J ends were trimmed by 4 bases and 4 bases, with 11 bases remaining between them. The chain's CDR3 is CASSGTHGGNTIYF. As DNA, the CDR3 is TGTGCCAGCAGTGGGACTCATGGGGGAAACACCATATATTTT.

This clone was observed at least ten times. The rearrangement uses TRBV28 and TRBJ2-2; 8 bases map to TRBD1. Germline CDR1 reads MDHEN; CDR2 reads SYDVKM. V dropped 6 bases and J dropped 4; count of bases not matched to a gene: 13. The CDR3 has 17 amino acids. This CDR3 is CASRGGTGLLGTGELFF. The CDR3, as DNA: TGTGCCAGCAGGGGCGGGACAGGACTTTTGGGCACCGGGGAGCTGTTTTTT.

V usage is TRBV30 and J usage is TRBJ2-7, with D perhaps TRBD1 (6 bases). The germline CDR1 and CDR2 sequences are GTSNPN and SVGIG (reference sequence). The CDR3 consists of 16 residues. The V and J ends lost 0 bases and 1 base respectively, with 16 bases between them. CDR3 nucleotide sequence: TGTGCCTGGAGTGTAAAGTCTCAGGGGCCGTCCTACGAGCAGTACTTC. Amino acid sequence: CAWSVKSQGPSYEQYF.

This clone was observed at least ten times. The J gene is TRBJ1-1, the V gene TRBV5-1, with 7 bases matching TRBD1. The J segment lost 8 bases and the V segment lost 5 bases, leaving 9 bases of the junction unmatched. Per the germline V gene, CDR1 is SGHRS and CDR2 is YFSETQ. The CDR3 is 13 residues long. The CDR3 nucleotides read TGCGCCAGCAGTCTAAAGGGGGCCACCGAAGCTTTCTTT. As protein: CASSLKGATEAFF.

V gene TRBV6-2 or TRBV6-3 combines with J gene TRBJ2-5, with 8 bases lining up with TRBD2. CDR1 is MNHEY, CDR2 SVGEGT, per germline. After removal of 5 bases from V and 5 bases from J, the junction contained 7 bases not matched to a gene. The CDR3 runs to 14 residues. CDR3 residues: CASSRRRGGETQYF. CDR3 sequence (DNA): TGTGCCAGCAGTCGGCGACGGGGGGGCGAGACCCAGTACTTC.

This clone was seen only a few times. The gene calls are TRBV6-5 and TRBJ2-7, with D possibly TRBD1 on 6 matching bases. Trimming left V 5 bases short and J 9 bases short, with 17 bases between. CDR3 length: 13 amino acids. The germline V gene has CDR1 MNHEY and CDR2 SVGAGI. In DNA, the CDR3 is TGTGCCAGCAGTCCCCGGACAGTCTCAGCGCAGTACTTC. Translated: CASSPRTVSAQYF.